The rows below give T cell receptor beta chains drawn from one sample of a study of T cells in Graves' hyperthyroidism and ophthalmopathy. TCRdb reanalysed the multiplex PCR reads using MiXCR and keeps one entry per CDR3 protein. The table shows about 180,000 distinct CDR3 sequences, with about 17% occurring only once. Specimen: blood. These receptors were obtained from a woman between 50 and 59 years old with Graves' hyperthyroidism. The conserved cysteine and the conserved F or W are not part of the CDR3 here. Clone sizes are given selectively: once, few, many, or a class where the clone is expanded.

cdr3_aa clone_size j_call v_call
ASQEPPYEQY many TRBJ2-7 TRBV7-9
ASSYGTGAGNTIY many TRBJ1-3 TRBV6-5
ASSVWGRGDNQPQH - TRBJ1-5 TRBV19
ASSEQGGRTDTQY many TRBJ2-3 TRBV2
ASSQVDLGFNEQF many TRBJ2-1 TRBV4-1
ATSRDRGSPEAF many TRBJ1-1 TRBV15
ASSLVRGAASKQPQH many TRBJ1-5 TRBV12-3/TRBV12-4
ASSWAGNTGELF many TRBJ2-2 TRBV6-1
ATSSLARVVDNEQF - TRBJ2-1 TRBV15
ARDKGSPKPF many TRBJ1-1 TRBV2
ASSVLGKPYT many TRBJ1-2 TRBV2
ASSPTERLTDTQY many TRBJ2-3 TRBV7-2
ASSLTGTGNTEAF many TRBJ1-1 TRBV5-1
ASSLARGAYGYT many TRBJ1-2 TRBV11-2
ASSFRTVGKTQH many TRBJ1-5 TRBV28
ASSLNGKRDGYT few TRBJ1-2 TRBV28
ASSLGQGALEQY many TRBJ2-7 TRBV5-1
ASSPLYGYT many TRBJ1-2 TRBV12-3/TRBV12-4
SARAFTGILAF many TRBJ1-1 TRBV20-1
ASSLTEARYEKLF many TRBJ1-4 TRBV12-3/TRBV12-4
AISEGGGDSPQH many TRBJ1-5 TRBV10-3
SARSRDRGPNTIY many TRBJ1-3 TRBV20-1
SAIEGGIDYGYT many TRBJ1-2 TRBV29-1
ASSPIRDTQY few TRBJ2-3 TRBV14
ASSPLGVDSPLH many TRBJ1-6 TRBV11-2
ASSLGQMNEKLF many TRBJ1-4 TRBV5-1
ASRRGGSDTGELF many TRBJ2-2 TRBV27
ASSRWETQY many TRBJ2-5 TRBV19
ASSITGSSYEQY many TRBJ2-7 TRBV19
ATSAQGRNGELF many TRBJ2-2 TRBV15
ASSYSDQSQETQY many TRBJ2-5 TRBV6-5
SARGGTTYEQY - TRBJ2-7 TRBV20-1
ASSLSGGPNEQF - TRBJ2-1 TRBV7-3
ASSLEYPDGYGYT many TRBJ1-2 TRBV5-1
ASRGTDVSYEQY many TRBJ2-7 TRBV2
ASSLVGSRQETQY - TRBJ2-5 TRBV7-7
ASSWSGANVLT many TRBJ2-6 TRBV19
ASSLLAGPTYEQY - TRBJ2-7 TRBV7-3
ASPTGALAGANVLT - TRBJ2-6 TRBV7-2
ASSEPPASAEAF many TRBJ1-1 TRBV6-1
ASSAQTGLTGANVLT many TRBJ2-6 TRBV9
ASSFQWNYGYT many TRBJ1-2 TRBV27
ASSLRASGRVADTQY - TRBJ2-3 TRBV7-2